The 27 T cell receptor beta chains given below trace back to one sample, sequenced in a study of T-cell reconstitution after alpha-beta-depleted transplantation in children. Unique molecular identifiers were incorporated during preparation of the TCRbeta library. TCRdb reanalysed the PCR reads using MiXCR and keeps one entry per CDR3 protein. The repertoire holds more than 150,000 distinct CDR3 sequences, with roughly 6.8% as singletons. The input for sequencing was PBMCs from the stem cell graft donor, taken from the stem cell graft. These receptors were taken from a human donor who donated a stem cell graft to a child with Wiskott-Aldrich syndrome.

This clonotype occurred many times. The CDR3 nucleotides read TGTGCCAGCAGTACGCCCGTGGACAGGGAGGTATCACATACGCAGTATTTT. Protein: CASSTPVDREVSHTQYF. This rearrangement joins TRBV12-3 or TRBV12-4 to TRBJ2-3; the match to TRBD1 covers 8 bases. V was clipped by 5 bases and J by 7 bases; unmatched bases: 17. The CDR3 loop spans 17 amino acids.

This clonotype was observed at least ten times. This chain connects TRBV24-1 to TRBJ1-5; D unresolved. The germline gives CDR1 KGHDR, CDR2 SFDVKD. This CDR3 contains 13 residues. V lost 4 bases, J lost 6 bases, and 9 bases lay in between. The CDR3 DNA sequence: TGTGCCACCAGTGACCGTCTAAGTCAGCCCCAGCATTTT. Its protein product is CATSDRLSQPQHF.

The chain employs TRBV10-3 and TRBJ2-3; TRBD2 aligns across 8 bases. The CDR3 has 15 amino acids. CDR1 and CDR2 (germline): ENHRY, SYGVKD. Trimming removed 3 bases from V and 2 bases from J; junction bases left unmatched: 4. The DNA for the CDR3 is TGTGCCATCAGTGAAACTAGCGGTTACACAGATACGCAGTATTTT. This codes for CAISETSGYTDTQYF.

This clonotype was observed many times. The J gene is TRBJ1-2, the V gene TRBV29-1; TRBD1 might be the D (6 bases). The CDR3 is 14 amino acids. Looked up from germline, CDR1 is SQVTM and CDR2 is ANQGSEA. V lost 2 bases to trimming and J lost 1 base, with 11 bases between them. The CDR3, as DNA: TGCAGCGTTGAACCCCCAGGGGTTAACTATGGCTACACCTTC. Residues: CSVEPPGVNYGYTF.

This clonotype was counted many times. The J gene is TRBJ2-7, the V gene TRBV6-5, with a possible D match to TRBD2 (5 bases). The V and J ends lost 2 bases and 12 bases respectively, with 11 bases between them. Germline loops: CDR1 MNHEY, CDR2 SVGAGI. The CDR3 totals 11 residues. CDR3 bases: TGTGCCAGCAGTTACGGAGGAGTAGGGTACTTC. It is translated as CASSYGGVGYF.

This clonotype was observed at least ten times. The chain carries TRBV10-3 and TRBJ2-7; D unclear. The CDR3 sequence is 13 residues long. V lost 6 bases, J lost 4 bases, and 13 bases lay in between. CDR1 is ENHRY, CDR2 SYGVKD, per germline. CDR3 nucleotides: TGTGCCATCAGGGAAGGTTCGGTATACGAGCAGTACTTC. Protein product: CAIREGSVYEQYF.

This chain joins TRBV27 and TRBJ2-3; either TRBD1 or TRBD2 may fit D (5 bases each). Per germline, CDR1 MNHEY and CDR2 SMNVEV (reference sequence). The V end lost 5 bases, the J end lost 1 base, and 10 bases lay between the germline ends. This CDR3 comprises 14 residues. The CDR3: CASSIPGRTDTQYF. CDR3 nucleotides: TGTGCCAGCAGTATCCCGGGGCGCACAGATACGCAGTATTTT.

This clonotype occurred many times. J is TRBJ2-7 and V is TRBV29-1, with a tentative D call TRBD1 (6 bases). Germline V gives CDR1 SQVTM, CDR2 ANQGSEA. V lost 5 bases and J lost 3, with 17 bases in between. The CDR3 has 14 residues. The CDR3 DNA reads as TGCAGCGTTTCAAAAGTCGGCAGGGGCTACGAGCAGTACTTC. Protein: CSVSKVGRGYEQYF.

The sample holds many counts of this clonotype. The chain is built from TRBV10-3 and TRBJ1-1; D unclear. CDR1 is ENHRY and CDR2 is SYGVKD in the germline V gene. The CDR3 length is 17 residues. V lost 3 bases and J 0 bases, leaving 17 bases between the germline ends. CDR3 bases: TGTGCCATCAGTGATTTCGGGAGACAATCCATGAACACTGAAGCTTTCTTT. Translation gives CAISDFGRQSMNTEAFF.

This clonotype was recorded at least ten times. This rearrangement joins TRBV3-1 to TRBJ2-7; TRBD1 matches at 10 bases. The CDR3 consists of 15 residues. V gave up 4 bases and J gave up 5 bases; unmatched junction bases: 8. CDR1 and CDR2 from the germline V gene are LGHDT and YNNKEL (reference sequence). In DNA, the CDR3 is TGTGCCAGCAGCCTCCAAGGACAGGGGGTCAACGAGCAGTACTTC. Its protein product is CASSLQGQGVNEQYF.

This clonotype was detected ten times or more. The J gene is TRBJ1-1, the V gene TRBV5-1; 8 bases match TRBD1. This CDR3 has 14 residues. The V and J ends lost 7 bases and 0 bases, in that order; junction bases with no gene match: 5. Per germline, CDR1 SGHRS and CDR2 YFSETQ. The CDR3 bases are TGCGCCAGCTCCAGGGGGCTTATGAACACTGAAGCTTTCTTT. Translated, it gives CASSRGLMNTEAFF.

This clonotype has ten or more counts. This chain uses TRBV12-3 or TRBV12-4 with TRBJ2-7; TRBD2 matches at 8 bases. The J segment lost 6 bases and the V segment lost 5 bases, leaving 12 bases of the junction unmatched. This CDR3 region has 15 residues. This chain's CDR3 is CASSPLISGTFEQYF. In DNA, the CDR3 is TGTGCCAGCAGTCCCCTTATTAGCGGGACGTTCGAGCAGTACTTC.

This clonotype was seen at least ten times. For the CDR3, the DNA is TGTGCCAGCAGCTTAGATAGTGGTTCACCCCTCCACTTT. Its translation: CASSLDSGSPLHF. The chain links TRBV7-9 to TRBJ1-6; D uncertain. V was shortened by 1 base and J by 9 bases, with 7 bases between the two germline ends. Looked up from germline, CDR1 is SEHNR and CDR2 is FQNEAQ (reference sequence). CDR3 length: 13 amino acids.

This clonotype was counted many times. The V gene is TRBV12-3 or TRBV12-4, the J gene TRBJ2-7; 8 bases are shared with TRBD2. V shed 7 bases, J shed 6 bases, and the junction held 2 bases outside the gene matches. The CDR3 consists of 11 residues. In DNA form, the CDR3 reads TGTGCCAGCAATCGGGGGGGCGAGCAGTACTTC. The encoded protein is CASNRGGEQYF.

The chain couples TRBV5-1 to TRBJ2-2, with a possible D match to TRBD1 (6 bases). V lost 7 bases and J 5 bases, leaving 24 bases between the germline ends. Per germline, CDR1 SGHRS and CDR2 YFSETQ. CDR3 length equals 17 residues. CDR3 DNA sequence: TGCGCCAGCCTACCGACCACACTGGGGGCTTGGACCGGGGAGCTGTTTTTT. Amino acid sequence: CASLPTTLGAWTGELFF.

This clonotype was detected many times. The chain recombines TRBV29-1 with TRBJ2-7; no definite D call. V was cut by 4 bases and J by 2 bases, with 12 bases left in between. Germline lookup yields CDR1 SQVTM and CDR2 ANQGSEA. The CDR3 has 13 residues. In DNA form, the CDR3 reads TGCAGCGTTGTGAAGGACGGTCCCTACGAGCAGTACTTC. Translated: CSVVKDGPYEQYF.

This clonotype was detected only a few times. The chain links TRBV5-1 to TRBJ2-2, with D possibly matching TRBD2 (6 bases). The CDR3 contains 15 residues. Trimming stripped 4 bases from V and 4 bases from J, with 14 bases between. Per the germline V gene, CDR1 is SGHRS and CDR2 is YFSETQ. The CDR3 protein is CASSLTRIGTGELFF. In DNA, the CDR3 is TGCGCCAGCAGCCTGACTAGGATCGGCACCGGGGAGCTGTTTTTT.

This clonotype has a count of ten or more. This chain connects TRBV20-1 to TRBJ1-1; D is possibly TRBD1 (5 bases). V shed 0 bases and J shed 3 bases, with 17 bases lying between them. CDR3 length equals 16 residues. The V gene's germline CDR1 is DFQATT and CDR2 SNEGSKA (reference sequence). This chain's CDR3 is CSARDEAGFIDTEAFF. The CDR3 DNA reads TGCAGTGCTAGAGATGAGGCAGGGTTTATTGACACTGAAGCTTTCTTT.

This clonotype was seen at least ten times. The CDR3 here is CSARREETQYF. In DNA, the CDR3 is TGCAGTGCTAGACGCGAAGAGACCCAGTACTTC. The chain combines TRBV20-1 with TRBJ2-5, with no clear D. The CDR3 runs 11 residues. Germline V gives CDR1 DFQATT, CDR2 SNEGSKA (reference sequence). Trimming removed 2 bases from V and 3 bases from J, with 4 bases in between.

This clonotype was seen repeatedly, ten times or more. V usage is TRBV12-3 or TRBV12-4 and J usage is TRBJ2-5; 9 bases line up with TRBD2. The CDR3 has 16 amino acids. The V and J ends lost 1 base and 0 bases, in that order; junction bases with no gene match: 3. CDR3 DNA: TGTGCCAGCAGTTTAGGTCCTAGCGGGAACCAAGAGACCCAGTACTTC. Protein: CASSLGPSGNQETQYF.

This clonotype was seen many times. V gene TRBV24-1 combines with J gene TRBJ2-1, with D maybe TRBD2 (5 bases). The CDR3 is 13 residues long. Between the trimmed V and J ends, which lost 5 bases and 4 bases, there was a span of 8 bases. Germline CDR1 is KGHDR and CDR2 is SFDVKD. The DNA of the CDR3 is TGTGCCACCAGTGGAGGGAGTTACAATGAGCAGTTCTTC. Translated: CATSGGSYNEQFF.

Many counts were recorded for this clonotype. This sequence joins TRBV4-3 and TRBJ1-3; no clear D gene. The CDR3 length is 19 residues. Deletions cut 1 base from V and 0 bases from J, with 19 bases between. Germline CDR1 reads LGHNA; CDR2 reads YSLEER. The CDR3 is CASSQVRFLSESSGNTIYF. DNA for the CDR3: TGCGCCAGCAGCCAAGTTCGCTTCTTATCGGAGAGCTCTGGAAACACCATATATTTT.

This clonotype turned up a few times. In DNA, the CDR3 is TGTGCCAGCAGTTGGCCTAGGGGAGAGAATGAGCAGTTCTTC. Protein sequence: CASSWPRGENEQFF. V and J are TRBV28 and TRBJ2-1; D is tentatively TRBD1 or TRBD2 (5 bases each). Per germline, CDR1 MDHEN and CDR2 SYDVKM. The CDR3 consists of 14 residues. The germline V and J ends were trimmed by 4 bases and 7 bases, with 14 bases remaining between them. The full variable domain, completed using reference TRBV28 and TRBJ2-1, is DVKVTQSSRYLVKRTGEKVFLECVQDMDHENMFWYRQDPGLGLRLIYFSYDVKMKEKGDIPEGYSVSREKKERFSLILESASTNQTSMYLCASSWPRGENEQFFGPGTRLTVL.

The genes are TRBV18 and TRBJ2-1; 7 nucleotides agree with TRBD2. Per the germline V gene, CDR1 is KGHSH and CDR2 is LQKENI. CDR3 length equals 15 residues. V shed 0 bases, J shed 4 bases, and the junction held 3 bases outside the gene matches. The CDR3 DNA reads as TGTGCCAGCTCACCACCGGGACTACCGTACAATGAGCAGTTCTTC. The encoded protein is CASSPPGLPYNEQFF. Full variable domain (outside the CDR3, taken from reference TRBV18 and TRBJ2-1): NAGVMQNPRHLVRRRGQEARLRCSPMKGHSHVYWYRQLPEEGLKFMVYLQKENIIDESGMPKERFSAEFPKEGPSILRIQQVVRGDSAAYFCASSPPGLPYNEQFFGPGTRLTVL.

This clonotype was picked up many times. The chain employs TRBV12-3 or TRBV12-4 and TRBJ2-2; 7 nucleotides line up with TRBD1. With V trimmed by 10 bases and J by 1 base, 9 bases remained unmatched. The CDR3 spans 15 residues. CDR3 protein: CAIPPGTENTGELFF. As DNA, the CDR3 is TGTGCCATTCCTCCAGGGACAGAGAACACCGGGGAGCTGTTTTTT.

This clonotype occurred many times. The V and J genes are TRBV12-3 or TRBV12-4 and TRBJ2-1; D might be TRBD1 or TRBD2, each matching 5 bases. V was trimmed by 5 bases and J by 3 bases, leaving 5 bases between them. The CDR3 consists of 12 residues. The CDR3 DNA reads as TGTGCCAGCAGTGGGGGCTACAATGAGCAGTTCTTC. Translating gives CASSGGYNEQFF.

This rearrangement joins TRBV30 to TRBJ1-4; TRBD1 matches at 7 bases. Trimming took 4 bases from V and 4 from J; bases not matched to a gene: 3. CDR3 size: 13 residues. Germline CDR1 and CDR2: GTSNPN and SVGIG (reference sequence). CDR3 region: CAWNYRGNEKLFF. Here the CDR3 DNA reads TGTGCCTGGAATTACAGGGGTAATGAAAAACTGTTTTTT.